This TCR beta chain was sequenced during a study of T cell repertoires and HLA-DP antigens. Study conclusions and caveats: Clones undetected before culture averaged 36.3% against one allele and approximately 50% against the other. A non-physiological HeLa system presented antigen to total CD4+ responders.

Germline assignment: CDR1 SGHDN and CDR2 FVKESK. The CDR3 extends over 16 amino acids. V dropped 6 bases and J dropped 4; count of bases not matched to a gene: 10. Method: immunoSEQ multiplex PCR; TCRdb's copy keeps in-frame clones and lacks some. The data hold around 100,000 clones, with around 93% observed a single time. On this clone: The antigen is unknown.

Sequencing was performed on CD4+ T cells from PBMCs. The source of this sequence is a woman younger than 35 in good health and CMV-seronegative. V gene TRBV14 combines with J gene TRBJ2-3; 10 nucleotides agree with TRBD2. The CDR3 DNA reads TGTGCCAGCAGTCCTCGTAGCGGGAGGAGGTCAGATACGCAGTATTTT. Its translation: CASSPRSGRRSDTQYF.